This T cell receptor beta chain was found in a study of Ad26.COV2.S vaccination and SARS-CoV-2 variants. Overall study context: Intramuscular Ad26.COV2.S doses were given once or twice, 56 days apart.

Germline CDR1 KGHSH, CDR2 LQKENI. J was trimmed by 5 bases and V by 2 bases; bases with no gene match: 6. This CDR3 comprises 16 residues. Using immunoSEQ multiplex PCR, the repertoire was profiled, and TCRdb retains in-frame clones only, with some absent. The table has about 410,000 clones, around nine tenths seen once. Comments on this clone: Its antigen is not identified.

Findings and caveats of the study: Substantial response breadth was reportedly seen for spike-specific CD8+ and CD4+ T cells after vaccination.

Treatment reported: about 20 received Ad26.COV2.S at low or high dose, single or two shots; roughly five received placebo; per-sample allocation not given. On day 63 after the first injection, vaccine and placebo recipients gave samples. This clonotype originated in a person aged 18 to 59 who received the Ad26.COV2.S COVID-19 vaccine or a placebo. V and J are TRBV18 and TRBJ2-7, with 13 bases lining up with TRBD2. The sequences come from peripheral blood, collected in a trial of Ad26.COV2.S vaccine versus placebo. CDR3 amino acids: CASSPIGLAGDNEQYF. The CDR3 bases are TGTGCCAGCTCACCAATCGGACTAGCGGGAGATAACGAGCAGTACTTC.